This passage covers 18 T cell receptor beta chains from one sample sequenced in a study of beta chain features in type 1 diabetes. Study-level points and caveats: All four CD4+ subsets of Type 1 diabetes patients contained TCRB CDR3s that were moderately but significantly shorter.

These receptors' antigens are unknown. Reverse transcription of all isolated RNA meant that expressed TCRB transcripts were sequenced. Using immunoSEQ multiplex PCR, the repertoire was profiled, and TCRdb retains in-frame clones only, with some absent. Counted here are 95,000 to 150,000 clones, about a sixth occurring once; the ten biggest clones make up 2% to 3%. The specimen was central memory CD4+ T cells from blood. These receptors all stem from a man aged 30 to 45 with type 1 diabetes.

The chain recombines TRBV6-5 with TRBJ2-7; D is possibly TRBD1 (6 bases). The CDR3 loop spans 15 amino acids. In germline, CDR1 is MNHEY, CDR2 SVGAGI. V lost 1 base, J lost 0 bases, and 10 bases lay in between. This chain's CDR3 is CASSYYRDNSYEQYF. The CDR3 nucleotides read TGTGCCAGCAGTTACTACCGGGACAACTCCTACGAGCAGTACTTC.

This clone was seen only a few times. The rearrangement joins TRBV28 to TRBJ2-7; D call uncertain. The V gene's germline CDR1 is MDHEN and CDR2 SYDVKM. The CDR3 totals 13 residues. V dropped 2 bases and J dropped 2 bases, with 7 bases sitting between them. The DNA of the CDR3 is TGTGCCAGCAGTTTAGAGAATCCCTACGAGCAGTACTTC. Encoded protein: CASSLENPYEQYF.

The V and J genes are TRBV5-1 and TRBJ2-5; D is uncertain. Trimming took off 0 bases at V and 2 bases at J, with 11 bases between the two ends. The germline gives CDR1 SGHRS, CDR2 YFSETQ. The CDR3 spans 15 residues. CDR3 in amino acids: CASSLAGSRQETQYF. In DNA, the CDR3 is TGCGCCAGCAGCTTGGCAGGCAGCAGACAAGAGACCCAGTACTTC.

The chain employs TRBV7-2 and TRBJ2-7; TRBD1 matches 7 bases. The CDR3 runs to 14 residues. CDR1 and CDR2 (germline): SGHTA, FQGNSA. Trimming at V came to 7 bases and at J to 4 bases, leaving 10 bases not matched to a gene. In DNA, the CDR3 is TGTGCCAGCACCAGACGACAGGGCTGGTACGAGCAGTACTTC. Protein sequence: CASTRRQGWYEQYF. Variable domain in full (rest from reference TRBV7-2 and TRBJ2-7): GAGVSQSPSNKVTEKGKDVELRCDPISGHTALYWYRQSLGQGLEFLIYFQGNSAPDKSGLPSDRFSAERTGGSVSTLTIQRTQQEDSAVYLCASTRRQGWYEQYFGPGTRLTVT.

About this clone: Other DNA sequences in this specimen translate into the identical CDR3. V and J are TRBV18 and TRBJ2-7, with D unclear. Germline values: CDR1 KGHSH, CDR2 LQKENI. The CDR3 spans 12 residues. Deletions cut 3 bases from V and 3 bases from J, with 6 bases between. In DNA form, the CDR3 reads TGTGCCAGCTCACCCGACGGCTACGAGCAGTACTTC. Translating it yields CASSPDGYEQYF.

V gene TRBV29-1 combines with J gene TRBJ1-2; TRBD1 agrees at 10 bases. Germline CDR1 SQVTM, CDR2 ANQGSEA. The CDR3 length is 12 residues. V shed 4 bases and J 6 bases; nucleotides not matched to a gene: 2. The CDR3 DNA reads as TGCAGCGTTGGGACAGGGGGAAATGGCTACACCTTC. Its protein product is CSVGTGGNGYTF.

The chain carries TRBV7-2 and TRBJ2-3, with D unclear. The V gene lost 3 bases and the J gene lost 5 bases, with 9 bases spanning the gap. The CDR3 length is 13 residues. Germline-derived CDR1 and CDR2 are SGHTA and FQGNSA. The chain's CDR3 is CASSFISGDTQYF. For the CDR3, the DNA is TGTGCCAGCAGCTTCATATCGGGAGATACGCAGTATTTT. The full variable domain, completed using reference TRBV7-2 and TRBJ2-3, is GAGVSQSPSNKVTEKGKDVELRCDPISGHTALYWYRQSLGQGLEFLIYFQGNSAPDKSGLPSDRFSAERTGGSVSTLTIQRTQQEDSAVYLCASSFISGDTQYFGPGTRLTVL.

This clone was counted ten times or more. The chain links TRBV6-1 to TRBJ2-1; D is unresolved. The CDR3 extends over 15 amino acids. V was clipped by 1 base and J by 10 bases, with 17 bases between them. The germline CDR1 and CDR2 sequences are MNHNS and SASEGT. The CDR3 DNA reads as TGTGCCAGCAGTGAAGGAGCCACAGACCTTGAGGAGCAGTTCTTC. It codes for CASSEGATDLEEQFF.

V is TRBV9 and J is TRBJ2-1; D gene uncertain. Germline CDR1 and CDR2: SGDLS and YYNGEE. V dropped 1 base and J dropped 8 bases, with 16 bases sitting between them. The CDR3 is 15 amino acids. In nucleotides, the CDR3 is TGTGCCAGCAGCGTAACCGGCGGATGGATGGATGAGCAGTTCTTC. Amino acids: CASSVTGGWMDEQFF. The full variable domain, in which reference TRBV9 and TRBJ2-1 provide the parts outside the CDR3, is DSGVTQTPKHLITATGQRVTLRCSPRSGDLSVYWYQQSLDQGLQFLIQYYNGEERAKGNILERFSAQQFPDLHSELNLSSLELGDSALYFCASSVTGGWMDEQFFGPGTRLTVL.

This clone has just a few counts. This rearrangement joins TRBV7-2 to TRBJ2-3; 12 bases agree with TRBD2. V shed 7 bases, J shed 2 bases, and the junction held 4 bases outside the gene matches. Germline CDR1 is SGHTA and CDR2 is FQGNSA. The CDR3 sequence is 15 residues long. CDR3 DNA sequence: TGTGCCAGCACCAGGACTAGCGGGGACACAGATACGCAGTATTTT. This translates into CASTRTSGDTDTQYF.

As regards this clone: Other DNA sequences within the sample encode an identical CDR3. In DNA form, the CDR3 reads TGTGCCAGCAGCGTCGGACAGGGGTCTTACAATGAGCAGTTCTTC. Protein product: CASSVGQGSYNEQFF. The chain joins TRBV9 to TRBJ2-1; 9 bases fit TRBD1. Trimming at V came to 2 bases and at J to 4 bases, leaving 4 bases not matched to a gene. CDR1 and CDR2 from the germline V gene are SGDLS and YYNGEE. There are 15 residues in the CDR3.

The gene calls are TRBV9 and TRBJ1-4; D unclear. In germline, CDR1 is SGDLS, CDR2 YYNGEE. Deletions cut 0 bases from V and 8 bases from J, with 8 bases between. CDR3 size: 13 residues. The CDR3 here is CASSVEQGEKLFF. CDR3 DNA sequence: TGTGCCAGCAGCGTAGAACAAGGAGAAAAACTGTTTTTT. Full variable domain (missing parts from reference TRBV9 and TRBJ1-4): DSGVTQTPKHLITATGQRVTLRCSPRSGDLSVYWYQQSLDQGLQFLIQYYNGEERAKGNILERFSAQQFPDLHSELNLSSLELGDSALYFCASSVEQGEKLFFGSGTQLSVL.

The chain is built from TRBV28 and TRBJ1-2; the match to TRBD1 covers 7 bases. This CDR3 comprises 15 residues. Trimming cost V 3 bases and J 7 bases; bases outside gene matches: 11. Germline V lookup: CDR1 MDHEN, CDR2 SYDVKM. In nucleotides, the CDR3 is TGTGCCAGCAGTTTGGTCGACAGGGTCGGTGGTGGCTACACCTTC. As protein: CASSLVDRVGGGYTF.

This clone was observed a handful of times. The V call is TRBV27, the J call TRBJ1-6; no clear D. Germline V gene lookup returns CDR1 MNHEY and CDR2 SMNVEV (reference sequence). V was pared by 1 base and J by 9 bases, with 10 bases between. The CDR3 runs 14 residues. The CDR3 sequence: CASSLYLEGSPLHF. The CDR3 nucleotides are TGTGCCAGCAGTTTATACCTGGAGGGTTCACCCCTCCACTTT.

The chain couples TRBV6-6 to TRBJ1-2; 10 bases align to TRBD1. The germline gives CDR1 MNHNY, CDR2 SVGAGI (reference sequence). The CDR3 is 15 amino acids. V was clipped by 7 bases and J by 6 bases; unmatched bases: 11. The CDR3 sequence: CASTTVGTGVDGYTF. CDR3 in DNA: TGTGCCAGCACTACAGTGGGGACAGGGGTTGATGGCTACACCTTC.

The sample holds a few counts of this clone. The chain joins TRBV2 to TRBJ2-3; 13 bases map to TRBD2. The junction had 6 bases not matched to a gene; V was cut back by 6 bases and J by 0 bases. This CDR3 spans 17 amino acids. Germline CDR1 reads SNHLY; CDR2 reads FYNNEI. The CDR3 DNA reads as TGTGCCAGCAGCCGGACTAGCGGGGGCTCTAGCACAGATACGCAGTATTTT. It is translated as CASSRTSGGSSTDTQYF.

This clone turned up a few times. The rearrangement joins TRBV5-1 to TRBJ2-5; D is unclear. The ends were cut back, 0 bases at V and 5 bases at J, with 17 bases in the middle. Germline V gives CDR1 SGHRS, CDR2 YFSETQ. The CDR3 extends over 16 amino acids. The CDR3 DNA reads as TGCGCCAGCAGCTTGGGCCGCGGTACGGAGTGGGAGACCCAGTACTTC. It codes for CASSLGRGTEWETQYF. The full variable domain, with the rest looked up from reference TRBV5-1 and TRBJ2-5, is KAGVTQTPRYLIKTRGQQVTLSCSPISGHRSVSWYQQTPGQGLQFLFEYFSETQRNKGNFPGRFSGRQFSNSRSEMNVSTLELGDSALYLCASSLGRGTEWETQYFGPGTRLLVL.

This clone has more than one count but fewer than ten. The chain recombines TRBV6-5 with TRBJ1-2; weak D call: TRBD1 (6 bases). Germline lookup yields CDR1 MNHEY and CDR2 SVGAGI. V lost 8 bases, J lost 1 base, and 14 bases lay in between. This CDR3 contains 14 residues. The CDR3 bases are TGTGCCAGCGTGGGGGCCCGGGATAACTATGGCTACACCTTC. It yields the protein CASVGARDNYGYTF.